Sequencing of this TCR beta chain was carried out in a study of OX40 agonist ivuxolimab in advanced cancers. Study overall: Patients assigned to dose escalation were diagnosed with hepatocellular carcinoma, melanoma, renal cell or head and neck cancer. General study findings and limits: Specificity for antigen went undetermined in the expanded peripheral T cells.

TCRdb's copy holds only in-frame clones and misses some; the assay was immunoSEQ multiplex PCR. The table records around 58,000 clones, around 84% of them present only once. Trimming cost V 0 bases and J 6 bases; bases outside gene matches: 4. Germline V gives CDR1 SGHNT, CDR2 YYREEE (reference sequence). This CDR3 comprises 16 residues. Remarks on this clone: Its antigen is not identified.

The rearrangement uses TRBV5-4 and TRBJ1-6; 9 bases fit TRBD1. Specimen: CD4+ or CD8+ T cells sorted from blood, collected in a trial of the OX40 agonist ivuxolimab. The receptor comes from an adult with an advanced solid tumor such as melanoma, head and neck, liver or kidney cancer. CDR3 region: CASSLEPGQGNSPLHF. The CDR3 DNA follows: TGTGCCAGCAGCTTGGAACCGGGACAGGGTAATTCACCCCTCCACTTT.